The T cell receptor beta chain under discussion was sequenced for a study of T cell responses to AZD1222 COVID-19 vaccine. Study background: Analysis merged second doses at about 4 or about 12 weeks.

The CDR3 is 13 residues long. V dropped 3 bases and J dropped 1 base, with 1 base sitting between them. CDR1 is MNHEY and CDR2 is SMNVEV in the germline V gene (reference sequence). Assay: immunoSEQ multiplex PCR; the TCRdb copy retains only in-frame clones and omits some. Counted here are some 200,000 clones, around 90% occurring once; the ten biggest clones make up 0.99%. Worth noting for this clone: Its antigen is currently unknown. The same CDR3 arises from other DNA sequences in this sample as well.

Findings of the study overall: Compared with day 0, the breadth and depth of the Spike-specific TCR repertoire rose significantly after two doses of AZD1222.

The starting material was peripheral blood, obtained on day 0 of AZD1222 vaccination. The receptor's source is an adult in good health. The chain uses TRBV27 and TRBJ2-6; D unresolved. CDR3 in DNA: TGTGCCAGCAGTTTTTCTGGGGCCAACGTCCTGACTTTC. This translates into CASSFSGANVLTF. Filled out from reference TRBV27 and TRBJ2-6, the complete variable domain reads EAQVTQNPRYLITVTGKKLTVTCSQNMNHEYMSWYRQDPGLGLRQIYYSMNVEVTDKGDVPEGYKVSRKEKRNFPLILESPSPNQTSLYFCASSFSGANVLTFGAGSRLTVL.